The 9 T cell receptor beta chains below were found in one sample sequenced in a study of early T cells in non-severe SARS-CoV-2 infection. TCRdb independently ran MiXCR on the 5' RACE reads; one entry per CDR3 protein. The data contain 61,000 or so distinct CDR3 sequences, about 12% of them singletons. The sequenced sample was whole blood, obtained at baseline. These receptors originate from an adult who was a healthcare worker with PCR-confirmed SARS-CoV-2 infection or an uninfected control (not recorded which). The donor label of this sample is uncertain.

By its share, this clonotype is medium-sized. The chain employs TRBV13 and TRBJ2-7; D is uncertain. Germline V lookup: CDR1 PRHDT, CDR2 FYEKMQ (reference sequence). The CDR3 runs 14 residues. The V gene lost 5 bases and the J gene lost 2 bases, with 13 bases spanning the gap. The CDR3 protein is CASSPRTEAYEQYV. The CDR3 DNA sequence: TGTGCCAGCAGCCCGAGGACGGAAGCCTACGAGCAGTACGTC.

The chain recombines TRBV7-8 with TRBJ2-1; TRBD2 aligns across 12 bases. This CDR3 has 19 residues. Germline-derived CDR1 and CDR2 are SGHVS and FQNEAQ. V shed 2 bases, J shed 0 bases, and the junction held 8 bases outside the gene matches. This CDR3 reads CASSLRGLAGLPSYNEQFF. CDR3 sequence (DNA): TGTGCCAGCAGCTTAAGGGGACTAGCGGGCCTACCCTCCTACAATGAGCAGTTCTTC.

This clonotype was detected a few times. J is TRBJ1-4 and V is TRBV27; tentatively, D is TRBD1 (5 bases). This CDR3 spans 15 amino acids. CDR1 is MNHEY and CDR2 is SMNVEV in the germline V gene (reference sequence). V lost 8 bases, J lost 7 bases, and 20 bases lay in between. This CDR3 reads CASSHGGVSTEKLFF. DNA of the CDR3: TGTGCCAGCTCCCACGGGGGGGTATCTACTGAAAAACTGTTTTTT.

There are a few counts of this clonotype. The chain combines TRBV5-1 with TRBJ2-1; 7 nucleotides match TRBD1. The CDR3 spans 14 residues. V trimming: 4 bases; J trimming: 4 bases; junction bases outside the gene matches: 5. Germline CDR1 reads SGHRS; CDR2 reads YFSETQ. DNA of the CDR3: TGCGCCAGCAGCCAAGGACAGGTGTACAATGAGCAGTTCTTC. This encodes CASSQGQVYNEQFF.

The chain has TRBV9 and TRBJ2-3, with TRBD2 matching 14 bases. Germline loops: CDR1 SGDLS, CDR2 YYNGEE. The CDR3 spans 17 residues. V was clipped by 4 bases and J by 3 bases; unmatched bases: 7. This CDR3 reads CASSPRLAGGRTDTQYF. In nucleotides, the CDR3 is TGTGCCAGCAGCCCGCGACTAGCGGGGGGGCGTACAGATACGCAGTATTTT.

In this sample, this clonotype turned up many times. V gene TRBV2 combines with J gene TRBJ1-1, with 11 bases lining up with TRBD1. The J segment lost 4 bases and the V segment lost 8 bases, leaving 6 bases of the junction unmatched. Germline loops: CDR1 SNHLY, CDR2 FYNNEI. This CDR3 spans 14 amino acids. For the CDR3, the DNA is TGTGCCAGCGGGGGACAGGGGGAGATCACTGAAGCTTTCTTT. Protein sequence: CASGGQGEITEAFF.

The sample holds a few counts of this clonotype. This chain uses TRBV7-6 with TRBJ2-2; D is undetermined. The CDR3 runs to 15 residues. Germline CDR1 reads SGHVS; CDR2 reads FNYEAQ. The ends were cut back, 0 bases at V and 0 bases at J, with 5 bases in the middle. This CDR3 is CASSLALANTGELFF. For the CDR3, the DNA is TGTGCCAGCAGCTTAGCCCTCGCGAACACCGGGGAGCTGTTTTTT.

The chain employs TRBV18 and TRBJ1-2; D is uncertain. Trimming shortened V by 0 bases and J by 1 base, and 3 bases separated the two germline ends. The CDR3 length is 13 residues. Germline V lookup: CDR1 KGHSH, CDR2 LQKENI. The CDR3 loop reads CASSPPYNYGYTF. Written as DNA, the CDR3 is TGTGCCAGCTCACCACCATATAACTATGGCTACACCTTC.

This clonotype was picked up many times. The chain couples TRBV27 to TRBJ2-5; 7 bases agree with TRBD2. J was trimmed by 2 bases and V by 6 bases; bases with no gene match: 6. In germline, CDR1 is MNHEY, CDR2 SMNVEV (reference sequence). The CDR3 totals 14 residues. The CDR3 spells CASSSLRGQETQYF. The CDR3 DNA reads as TGTGCCAGCAGCTCCTTGCGGGGGCAAGAGACCCAGTACTTC.